The rows below give T cell receptor beta chains drawn from one sample of a study of shared clonotypes between healthy human individuals. Using immunoSEQ multiplex PCR, the repertoire was profiled, and TCRdb retains in-frame clones only, with some absent. Counted here are more than 550,000 clones, 90% occurring once; the ten biggest clones make up more than 30%. Sequencing was done on a sample of memory CD8+ T cells from PBMCs. These receptors were taken from a man younger than 30 in good health. Some clones in this sample may be carry-over from other donors' samples. The CDR3 runs from the conserved cysteine through the conserved F or W. D genes are given only for firm matches. A row's size may be missing; if present it is once, few, many or a size class.

v_call	cdr3_length	d_call	clone_size	j_call	cdr3_aa	cdr3_nt
TRBV11-2	16	TRBD2	-	TRBJ2-1	CASSNSGRPSYNEQFF	TGTGCCAGCAGCAATAGCGGGAGGCCCTCCTACAATGAGCAGTTCTTC
TRBV9	14	-	-	TRBJ2-2	CASSVVESPGELFF	TGTGCCAGCAGCGTAGTAGAGAGCCCCGGGGAGCTGTTTTTT
TRBV6-5	13	-	-	TRBJ2-3	CASSYAEGDTQYF	TGTGCCAGCAGTTACGCCGAGGGGGATACGCAGTATTTT
TRBV10-2	15	-	-	TRBJ2-7	CASSRRAGLSYEQYF	TGCGCCAGCAGCAGGAGGGCGGGACTCTCCTACGAGCAGTACTTC
TRBV28	15	-	-	TRBJ2-1	CASIPISTSWSEQFF	TGTGCCAGCATTCCCATCTCGACTAGTTGGAGTGAGCAGTTCTTC
TRBV5-1	15	TRBD2	-	TRBJ2-5	CASRVVTSGREAQYF	TGCGCCAGCAGGGTGGTTACTAGCGGAAGAGAAGCCCAGTACTTC
TRBV20-1	9	-	-	TRBJ2-7	CSASYEQYF	TGCAGTGCTAGTTACGAGCAGTACTTC
TRBV11-2	11	-	-	TRBJ2-7	CASSSQDEQYF	TGTGCCAGCAGCTCACAGGACGAGCAGTACTTC
TRBV6-5	13	TRBD2	-	TRBJ2-7	CASSRGESYEQYF	TGTGCCAGCAGCCGGGGGGAATCCTACGAGCAGTACTTC
TRBV9	12	-	-	TRBJ1-2	CASRDMHYGYTF	TGTGCCAGCAGGGACATGCACTATGGCTACACCTTC
TRBV27	15	TRBD1	once	TRBJ2-7	CASSLMGTGAYEQYF	TGTGCCAGCAGTTTAATGGGGACAGGGGCCTACGAGCAGTACTTC